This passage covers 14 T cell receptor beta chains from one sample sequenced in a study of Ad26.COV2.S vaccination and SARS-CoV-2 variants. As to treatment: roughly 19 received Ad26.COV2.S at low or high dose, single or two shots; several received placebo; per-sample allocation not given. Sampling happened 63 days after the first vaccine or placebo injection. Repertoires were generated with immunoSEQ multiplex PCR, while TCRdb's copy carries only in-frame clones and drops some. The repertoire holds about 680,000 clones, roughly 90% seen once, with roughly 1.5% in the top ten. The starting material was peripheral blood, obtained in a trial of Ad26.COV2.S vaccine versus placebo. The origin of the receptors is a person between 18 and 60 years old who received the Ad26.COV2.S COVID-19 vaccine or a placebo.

CDR3 coding DNA: TGTGCCAGCAGCGCCGGACGGTATAATTCACCCCTCCACTTT. Translated, it gives CASSAGRYNSPLHF. V and J are TRBV6-4 and TRBJ1-6, with D unclear. The length of the CDR3 is 14 residues. Trimming removed 6 bases from V and 4 bases from J, with 10 bases in between. Germline V gene lookup returns CDR1 MRHNA and CDR2 SNTAGT.

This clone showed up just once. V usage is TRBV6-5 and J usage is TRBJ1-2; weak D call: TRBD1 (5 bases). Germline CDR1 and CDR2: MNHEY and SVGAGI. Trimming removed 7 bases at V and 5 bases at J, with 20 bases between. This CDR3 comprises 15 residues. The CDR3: CASTSGPGAGYGYTF. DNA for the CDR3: TGTGCCAGCACCTCAGGGCCGGGCGCAGGTTATGGCTACACCTTC.

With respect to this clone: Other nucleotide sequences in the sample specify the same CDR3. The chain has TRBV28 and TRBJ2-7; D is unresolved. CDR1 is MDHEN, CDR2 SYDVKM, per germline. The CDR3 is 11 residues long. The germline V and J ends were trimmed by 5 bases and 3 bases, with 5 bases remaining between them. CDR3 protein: CASSRGYEQYF. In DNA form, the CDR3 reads TGTGCCAGCAGTAGAGGCTACGAGCAGTACTTC. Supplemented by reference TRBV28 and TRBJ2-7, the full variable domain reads DVKVTQSSRYLVKRTGEKVFLECVQDMDHENMFWYRQDPGLGLRLIYFSYDVKMKEKGDIPEGYSVSREKKERFSLILESASTNQTSMYLCASSRGYEQYFGPGTRLTVT.

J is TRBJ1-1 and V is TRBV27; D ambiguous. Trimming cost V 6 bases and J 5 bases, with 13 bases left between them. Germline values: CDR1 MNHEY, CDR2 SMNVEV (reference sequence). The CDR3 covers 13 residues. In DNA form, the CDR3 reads TGTGCCAGCAGCAAGCAGGAAGGAACTGAAGCTTTCTTT. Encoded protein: CASSKQEGTEAFF.

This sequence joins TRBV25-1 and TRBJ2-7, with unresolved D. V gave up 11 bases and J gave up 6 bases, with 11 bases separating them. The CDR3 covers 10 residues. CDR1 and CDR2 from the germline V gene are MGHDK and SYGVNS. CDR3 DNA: TGTGCCCCCCCAATGAGCGAGCAGTACTTC. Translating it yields CAPPMSEQYF.

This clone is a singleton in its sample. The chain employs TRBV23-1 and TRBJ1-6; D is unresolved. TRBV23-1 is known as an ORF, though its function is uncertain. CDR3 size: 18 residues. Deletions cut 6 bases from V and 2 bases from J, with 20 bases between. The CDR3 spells CASSTSRLLRPYNSPLHF. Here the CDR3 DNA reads TGCGCCAGCAGCACTTCCCGACTCCTTCGGCCCTATAATTCACCCCTCCACTTT.

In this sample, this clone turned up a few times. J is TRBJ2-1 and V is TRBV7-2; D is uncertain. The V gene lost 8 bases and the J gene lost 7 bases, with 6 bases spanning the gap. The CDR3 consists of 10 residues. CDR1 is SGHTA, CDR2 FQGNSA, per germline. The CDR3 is CASGGNEQFF. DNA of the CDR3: TGTGCCAGCGGTGGGAATGAGCAGTTCTTC.

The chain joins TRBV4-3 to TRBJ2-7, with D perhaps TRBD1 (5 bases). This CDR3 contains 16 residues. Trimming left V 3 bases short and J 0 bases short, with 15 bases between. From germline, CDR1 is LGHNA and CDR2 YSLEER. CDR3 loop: CASSQGLGRSSYEQYF. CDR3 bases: TGCGCCAGCAGCCAGGGGCTCGGGCGGTCCTCCTACGAGCAGTACTTC.

CDR3 bases: TGTGCTAGTGCCCGGGGAACAGGCCCCTCTGGAAACACCATATATTTT. Its protein is CASARGTGPSGNTIYF. V and J are TRBV12-5 and TRBJ1-3; D may be TRBD1 (5 bases). CDR3 length: 16 residues. Trimming left V 7 bases short and J 0 bases short, with 16 bases between. The germline gives CDR1 LGHNT, CDR2 FRNRAP.

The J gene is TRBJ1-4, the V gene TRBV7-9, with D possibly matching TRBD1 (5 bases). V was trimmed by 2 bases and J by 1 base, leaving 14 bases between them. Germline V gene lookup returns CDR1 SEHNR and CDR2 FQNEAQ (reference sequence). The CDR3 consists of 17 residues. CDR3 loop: CASSLFGGDGTNEKLFF. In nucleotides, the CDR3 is TGTGCCAGCAGCTTATTTGGCGGGGACGGAACTAATGAAAAACTGTTTTTT.

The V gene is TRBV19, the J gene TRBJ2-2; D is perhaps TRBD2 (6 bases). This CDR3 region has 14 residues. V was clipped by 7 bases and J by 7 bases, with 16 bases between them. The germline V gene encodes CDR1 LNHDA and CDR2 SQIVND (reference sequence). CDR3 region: CASTGTSRSGELFF. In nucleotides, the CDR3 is TGTGCCAGTACTGGGACTTCTCGAAGCGGGGAGCTGTTTTTT. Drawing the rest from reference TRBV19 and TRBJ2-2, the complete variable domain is DGGITQSPKYLFRKEGQNVTLSCEQNLNHDAMYWYRQDPGQGLRLIYYSQIVNDFQKGDIAEGYSVSREKKESFPLTVTSAQKNPTAFYLCASTGTSRSGELFFGEGSRLTVL.

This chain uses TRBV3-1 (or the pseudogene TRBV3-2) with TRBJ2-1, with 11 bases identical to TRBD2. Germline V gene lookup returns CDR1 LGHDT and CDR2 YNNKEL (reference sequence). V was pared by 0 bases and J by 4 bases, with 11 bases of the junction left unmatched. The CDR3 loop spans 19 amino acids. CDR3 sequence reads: CASSQDIGTSGAKYNEQFF. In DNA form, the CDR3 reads TGTGCCAGCAGCCAAGATATCGGGACTAGCGGAGCCAAGTACAATGAGCAGTTCTTC.

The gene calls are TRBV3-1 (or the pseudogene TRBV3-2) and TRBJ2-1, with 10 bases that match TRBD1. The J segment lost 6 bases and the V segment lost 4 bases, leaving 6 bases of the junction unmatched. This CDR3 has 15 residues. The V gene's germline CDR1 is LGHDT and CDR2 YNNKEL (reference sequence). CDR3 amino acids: CASSPGTGAVNEQFF. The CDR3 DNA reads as TGTGCCAGCAGCCCCGGGACAGGGGCAGTCAATGAGCAGTTCTTC.

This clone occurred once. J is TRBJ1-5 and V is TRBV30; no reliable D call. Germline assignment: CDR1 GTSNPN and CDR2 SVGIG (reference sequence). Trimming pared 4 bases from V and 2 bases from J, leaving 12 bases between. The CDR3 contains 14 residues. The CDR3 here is CAWNLGSGNQPQHF. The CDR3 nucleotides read TGTGCCTGGAACCTTGGATCGGGCAATCAGCCCCAGCATTTT.